The 15 T cell receptor beta chains in this list originate from one sample, sequenced in a study of shared clonotypes between healthy human individuals (dated by TCRdb to the early 2020s). Preparation of the library involved the immunoSEQ multiplex PCR assay. TCRdb holds this immuneACCESS table with in-frame rearrangements only. Some clones are missing; in checked studies, unresolved V genes explain under half, and the rest has no known cause. The sample includes roughly 2.5 million clones, with over 85% observed a single time. Around 0.14% of the sample belongs to the ten largest clones. Sequenced sample: naive CD4+ T cells sorted from blood. The cell subset or site label, as the study defines it: CD45RA+ positively selected. The receptors here all came from a man younger than 35 in good health.

The V gene is TRBV6-5, the J gene TRBJ2-2; no definite D call. The germline V gene has CDR1 MNHEY and CDR2 SVGAGI. V was cut by 8 bases and J by 7 bases, with 5 bases left in between. The CDR3 has 10 residues. This chain's CDR3 is CASGNGELFF. The CDR3 region has the DNA TGTGCCAGCGGGAACGGGGAGCTGTTTTTT.

This chain links TRBV5-1 with TRBJ2-3, with 11 bases that match TRBD2. The CDR3 extends over 16 amino acids. Looked up from germline, CDR1 is SGHRS and CDR2 is YFSETQ. The trim removed 3 bases at V and 4 bases at J, leaving 7 bases unmatched. The CDR3 region is CASSSALAGAADTQYF. The CDR3 region has the DNA TGCGCCAGCAGCTCCGCACTAGCGGGAGCGGCAGATACGCAGTATTTT.

This clone has more than one count but fewer than ten. This chain links TRBV18 with TRBJ1-1, with D possibly TRBD1 on 5 matching bases. Germline assignment: CDR1 KGHSH and CDR2 LQKENI. This CDR3 has 15 amino acids. V was trimmed by 2 bases and J by 2 bases, leaving 12 bases between them. CDR3 bases: TGTGCCAGCTCACCATCTATCGGGGGAAACACTGAAGCTTTCTTT. This gives the protein CASSPSIGGNTEAFF.

The chain couples TRBV6-1 to TRBJ1-2; 11 bases align to TRBD1. The CDR3 has 16 residues. After removal of 3 bases from V and 8 bases from J, the junction contained 11 bases not matched to a gene. CDR1 is MNHNS and CDR2 is SASEGT in the germline V gene. The CDR3 reads CASSDFMGQGVSGYTF. The CDR3 DNA reads TGTGCCAGCAGTGATTTTATGGGACAGGGGGTGTCGGGCTACACCTTC.

As for this clone: The same CDR3 arises from other DNA sequences in this sample as well. This chain uses TRBV15 with TRBJ2-7, with 8 nucleotides matching TRBD2. The germline gives CDR1 LNHNV, CDR2 YYDKDF (reference sequence). V lost 0 bases, J lost 4 bases, and 5 bases stayed unmatched. This CDR3 contains 15 residues. In nucleotides, the CDR3 is TGTGCCACCAGCAGAGATAGGGCGGGGGGATACGAGCAGTACTTC. Translating it yields CATSRDRAGGYEQYF.

This clone was found once. The chain carries TRBV9 and TRBJ2-6; D may match TRBD1 or TRBD2 (6 bases each). The V and J ends lost 3 bases and 2 bases respectively, with 15 bases between them. CDR3 length equals 17 residues. The germline V gene encodes CDR1 SGDLS and CDR2 YYNGEE. In DNA, the CDR3 is TGTGCCAGCAGCGCCTTCGGGGGCCGCACTGGGGCCAACGTCCTGACTTTC. Protein product: CASSAFGGRTGANVLTF.

This rearrangement joins TRBV19 to TRBJ2-1; TRBD1 is a possible D gene (7 bases). Germline V gene sequence: CDR1 LNHDA, CDR2 SQIVND (reference sequence). The CDR3 is 16 residues long. V was trimmed by 2 bases and J by 1 base, leaving 12 bases between them. The CDR3: CASSIRTGGSYNEQFF. DNA for the CDR3: TGTGCCAGTAGTATAAGGACAGGAGGGTCCTACAATGAGCAGTTCTTC.

The chain has TRBV25-1 and TRBJ2-1, with D perhaps being TRBD1 or TRBD2 (5 bases each). There are 17 residues in the CDR3. CDR1 is MGHDK, CDR2 SYGVNS, per germline. V was trimmed by 0 bases and J by 1 base, leaving 13 bases between them. CDR3 sequence: CASSEYSGTASYNEQFF. The CDR3 DNA is TGTGCCAGCAGTGAATACTCCGGGACCGCGTCCTACAATGAGCAGTTCTTC.

The rearrangement links TRBV29-1 to TRBJ1-3; tentatively, D is TRBD1 (5 bases). The CDR3 is 15 amino acids. V was clipped by 7 bases and J by 8 bases, with 24 bases between them. In germline, CDR1 is SQVTM, CDR2 ANQGSEA. The CDR3 loop reads CSAKRFDTGGDTIYF. The CDR3, as DNA: TGCAGCGCTAAAAGATTTGACACGGGGGGGGACACCATATATTTT.

The chain has TRBV27 and TRBJ1-1; a possible D gene is TRBD1 (5 bases). The CDR3 covers 15 residues. CDR1 MNHEY and CDR2 SMNVEV come from the germline V gene (reference sequence). Trimming pared 3 bases from V and 2 bases from J, leaving 13 bases between. The CDR3 is CASSLTATGNTEAFF. CDR3 sequence (DNA): TGTGCCAGCAGTTTGACAGCGACGGGTAACACTGAAGCTTTCTTT.

Details on this clone: In the same sample, other DNA sequences code for this CDR3. The chain employs TRBV27 and TRBJ2-1; tentatively, D is TRBD2 (6 bases). V was shortened by 5 bases and J by 0 bases, with 8 bases between the two germline ends. The CDR3 runs 14 residues. Germline V CDR1 and CDR2: MNHEY, SMNVEV (reference sequence). The CDR3 reads CASSRGSSYNEQFF. CDR3 coding DNA: TGTGCCAGCAGTCGGGGGAGCTCCTACAATGAGCAGTTCTTC.

The rearrangement joins TRBV28 to TRBJ2-2; TRBD2 is a possible D gene (5 bases). The CDR3 covers 15 residues. CDR1 and CDR2 from the germline V gene are MDHEN and SYDVKM. Trimming removed 6 bases from V and 1 base from J, with 12 bases in between. CDR3: CASRSPGVNTGELFF. CDR3 DNA sequence: TGTGCCAGCAGATCGCCCGGGGTGAACACCGGGGAGCTGTTTTTT.

The chain couples TRBV5-6 to TRBJ1-2; TRBD1 agrees at 12 bases. This CDR3 is built from 17 residues. In germline, CDR1 is SGHDT, CDR2 YYEEEE. The J segment lost 4 bases and the V segment lost 4 bases, leaving 11 bases of the junction unmatched. CDR3 region: CASSPGTGGAFIYGYTF. The CDR3 nucleotides are TGTGCCAGCAGCCCCGGGACAGGGGGCGCTTTTATCTATGGCTACACCTTC.

This clone was seen a few times. The chain uses TRBV7-3 and TRBJ1-1, with TRBD1 matching 7 bases. The V gene's germline CDR1 is SGHTA and CDR2 FQGTGA. The CDR3 sequence is 14 residues long. V was clipped by 1 base and J by 3 bases; unmatched bases: 2. CDR3 coding DNA: TGTGCCAGCAGCTTAAAGGGACAGCACACTGAAGCTTTCTTT. Translating gives CASSLKGQHTEAFF.

This chain links TRBV6-1 with TRBJ2-6; the match to TRBD1 covers 11 bases. Germline assignment: CDR1 MNHNS and CDR2 SASEGT. The CDR3 contains 18 residues. The trim removed 3 bases at V and 3 bases at J, leaving 7 bases unmatched. This CDR3 is CASSEPGQGAIGANVLTF. In nucleotides, the CDR3 is TGTGCCAGCAGTGAGCCCGGACAGGGGGCCATTGGGGCCAACGTCCTGACTTTC.